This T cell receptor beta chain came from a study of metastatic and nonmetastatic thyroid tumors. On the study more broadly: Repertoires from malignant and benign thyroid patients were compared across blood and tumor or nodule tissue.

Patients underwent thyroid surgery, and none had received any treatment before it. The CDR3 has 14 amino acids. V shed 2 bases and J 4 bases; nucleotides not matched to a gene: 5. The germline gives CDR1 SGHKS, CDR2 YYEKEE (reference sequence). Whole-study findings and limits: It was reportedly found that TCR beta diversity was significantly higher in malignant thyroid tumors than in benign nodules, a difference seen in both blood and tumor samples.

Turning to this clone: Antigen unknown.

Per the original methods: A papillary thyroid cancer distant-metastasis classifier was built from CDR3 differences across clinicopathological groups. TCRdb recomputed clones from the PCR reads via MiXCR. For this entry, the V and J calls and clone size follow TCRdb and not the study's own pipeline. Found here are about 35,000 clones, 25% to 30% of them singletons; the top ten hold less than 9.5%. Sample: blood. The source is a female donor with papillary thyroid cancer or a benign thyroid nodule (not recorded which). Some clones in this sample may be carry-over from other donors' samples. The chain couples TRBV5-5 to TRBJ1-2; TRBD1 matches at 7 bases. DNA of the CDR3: TGTGCCAGCAGCTTAGACAGGGTGGTCTATGGCTACACCTTC. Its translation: CASSLDRVVYGYTF.